This paragraph reports one T cell receptor beta chain. Sequencing used immunoSEQ multiplex PCR; TCRdb keeps in-frame clones, though not all of them. The data hold 180,000 or so clones, with about nine tenths observed a single time. Losses at the gene ends were 2 bases for V and 2 bases for J; bases not matched to a gene: 8. Germline V gene sequence: CDR1 SGHTA, CDR2 FQGTGA. CDR3 length: 18 amino acids. This specimen belongs to a study of T cell responses to AZD1222 COVID-19 vaccine. This sample comprised peripheral blood, obtained 28 days after the second AZD1222 dose. This TCR was recovered from an adult who received the AZD1222 COVID-19 vaccine. The rearrangement uses TRBV7-3 and TRBJ2-5; TRBD2 matches 13 bases. CDR3 in amino acids: CASSLGPGTSGKQETQYF. The CDR3 DNA reads TGTGCCAGCAGCTTAGGCCCCGGGACTAGCGGGAAACAAGAGACCCAGTACTTC.